The 29 T cell receptor beta chains reported below all come from one sample, sequenced in a study of OX40 agonist ivuxolimab in advanced cancers. The table came from immunoSEQ multiplex PCR; TCRdb's copy has only in-frame clones and leaves some out. The profile shows some 77,000 clones, less than 95% of them singletons. Source: CD4+ or CD8+ T cells sorted from blood, taken in a trial of the OX40 agonist ivuxolimab. Receptor source: an adult with an advanced solid tumor such as melanoma, head and neck, liver or kidney cancer.

This CDR3 reads CASSLGLAGLQETQYF. The DNA for the CDR3 is TGTGCCAGCAGCTTAGGGCTAGCGGGGTTACAAGAGACCCAGTACTTC. This chain joins TRBV7-7 and TRBJ2-5; TRBD2 agrees at 9 bases. There are 16 residues in the CDR3. Germline V lookup: CDR1 SSHAT, CDR2 FNYEAQ (reference sequence). Unmatched junction bases numbered 5, after V lost 1 base and J lost 2 bases.

The chain links TRBV28 to TRBJ1-1, with D possibly matching TRBD1 (5 bases). The CDR3 length is 15 residues. Germline V gene data show CDR1 as MDHEN and CDR2 as SYDVKM. Trimming shortened V by 5 bases and J by 1 base, and 14 bases separated the two germline ends. This chain's CDR3 is CASSPSGQGNTEAFF. CDR3 coding DNA: TGTGCCAGCAGTCCCTCGGGGCAGGGGAACACTGAAGCTTTCTTT. Using reference TRBV28 and TRBJ1-1 for the parts outside the CDR3, the full variable domain is DVKVTQSSRYLVKRTGEKVFLECVQDMDHENMFWYRQDPGLGLRLIYFSYDVKMKEKGDIPEGYSVSREKKERFSLILESASTNQTSMYLCASSPSGQGNTEAFFGQGTRLTVV.

The J gene is TRBJ1-1, the V gene TRBV5-1, with D unclear. Germline values: CDR1 SGHRS, CDR2 YFSETQ. CDR3 length: 13 amino acids. V lost 3 bases to trimming and J lost 3 bases, with 9 bases between them. The DNA of the CDR3 is TGCGCCAGCAGCTCGGCCCCCGACACTGAAGCTTTCTTT. Protein: CASSSAPDTEAFF. Full variable domain (rest looked up from reference TRBV5-1 and TRBJ1-1): KAGVTQTPRYLIKTRGQQVTLSCSPISGHRSVSWYQQTPGQGLQFLFEYFSETQRNKGNFPGRFSGRQFSNSRSEMNVSTLELGDSALYLCASSSAPDTEAFFGQGTRLTVV.

The chain uses TRBV7-6 and TRBJ2-1; the match to TRBD2 covers 8 bases. Germline V CDR1 and CDR2: SGHVS, FNYEAQ. V gave up 4 bases and J gave up 7 bases; unmatched junction bases: 9. The CDR3 extends over 15 amino acids. CDR3 coding DNA: TGTGCCAGCAGCTCTGGGACTAGTCCCGGGAATGAGCAGTTCTTC. Translated, it gives CASSSGTSPGNEQFF.

J is TRBJ1-6 and V is TRBV19; D ambiguous. The germline gives CDR1 LNHDA, CDR2 SQIVND (reference sequence). V lost 6 bases and J 10 bases, leaving 16 bases between the germline ends. This CDR3 comprises 14 residues. The CDR3 DNA follows: TGTGCCAGTAGGATGTCCAGCACTGGCTCACCCCTCCACTTT. Translation: CASRMSSTGSPLHF.

The V and J genes are TRBV6-6 and TRBJ2-7; no clear D. The CDR3 sequence is 14 residues long. Germline V gene sequence: CDR1 MNHNY, CDR2 SVGAGI (reference sequence). The V end lost 6 bases, the J end lost 0 bases, and 12 bases lay between the germline ends. In nucleotides, the CDR3 is TGTGCCAGCAGACTCGAGAAAGCCTCCTACGAGCAGTACTTC. This translates into CASRLEKASYEQYF.

This chain connects TRBV2 to TRBJ1-3; D might be TRBD1 (6 bases). Trimming removed 3 bases at V and 0 bases at J, with 18 bases between. Germline lookup yields CDR1 SNHLY and CDR2 FYNNEI. CDR3 length: 18 amino acids. CDR3: CASSDPTGHKDSGNTIYF. CDR3 in DNA: TGTGCCAGCAGTGACCCAACGGGACACAAAGACTCTGGAAACACCATATATTTT.

The V and J genes are TRBV18 and TRBJ2-7; D not resolved. The germline V gene encodes CDR1 KGHSH and CDR2 LQKENI. V was clipped by 0 bases and J by 6 bases, with 12 bases between them. The CDR3 consists of 14 residues. CDR3 sequence reads: CASSPPGFPGEQYF. The CDR3 nucleotides read TGTGCCAGCTCACCACCGGGGTTTCCGGGCGAGCAGTACTTC.

In its sample, this clone was seen a few times. This sequence joins TRBV7-6 and TRBJ1-1; 7 positions match TRBD1. The CDR3 consists of 14 residues. V gave up 5 bases and J gave up 3 bases; unmatched junction bases: 6. CDR1 SGHVS and CDR2 FNYEAQ come from the germline V gene. In DNA form, the CDR3 reads TGTGCCAGCAGCCCGCGGGACAGCCACACTGAAGCTTTCTTT. Residues: CASSPRDSHTEAFF. The full variable domain, in which reference TRBV7-6 and TRBJ1-1 provide the parts outside the CDR3, is GAGVSQSPRYKVTKRGQDVALRCDPISGHVSLYWYRQALGQGPEFLTYFNYEAQQDKSGLPNDRFSAERPEGSISTLTIQRTEQRDSAMYRCASSPRDSHTEAFFGQGTRLTVV.

The chain uses TRBV7-3 and TRBJ2-2; no reliable D call. The V gene lost 6 bases and the J gene lost 2 bases, with 10 bases spanning the gap. Germline loops: CDR1 SGHTA, CDR2 FQGTGA. There are 14 residues in the CDR3. The CDR3 spells CASSSRPNTGELFF. CDR3 coding DNA: TGTGCCAGCAGTTCCCGTCCAAACACCGGGGAGCTGTTTTTT.

This sequence joins TRBV6-5 and TRBJ2-7; 7 nucleotides match TRBD1. The germline V gene has CDR1 MNHEY and CDR2 SVGAGI. CDR3 length equals 16 residues. V was clipped by 0 bases and J by 4 bases; unmatched bases: 9. CDR3: CASSYSATGVGYEQYF. In nucleotides, the CDR3 is TGTGCCAGCAGTTACTCAGCTACAGGGGTGGGTTACGAGCAGTACTTC.

This clone was picked up one time. The chain links TRBV5-4 to TRBJ2-7; 9 bases agree with TRBD1. Germline loops: CDR1 SGHNT, CDR2 YYREEE (reference sequence). The ends lost 7 bases at V and 3 bases at J; junction bases unmatched: 5. The CDR3 is 13 amino acids. The CDR3 reads CASRDRDHYEQYF. In nucleotides, the CDR3 is TGTGCCAGCCGGGACAGGGACCACTACGAGCAGTACTTC. The whole variable domain, remainder taken from reference TRBV5-4 and TRBJ2-7, is ETGVTQSPTHLIKTRGQQVTLRCSSQSGHNTVSWYQQALGQGPQFIFQYYREEENGRGNFPPRFSGLQFPNYSSELNVNALELDDSALYLCASRDRDHYEQYFGPGTRLTVT.

The chain uses TRBV5-6 and TRBJ1-2, with 8 nucleotides matching TRBD1. Germline V CDR1 and CDR2: SGHDT, YYEEEE. This CDR3 comprises 13 residues. With V trimmed by 4 bases and J by 4 bases, 3 bases remained unmatched. The CDR3 DNA sequence: TGTGCCAGCAGCCCGGACAGGGCCTATGGCTACACCTTC. Translation gives CASSPDRAYGYTF.

The CDR3 DNA reads TGTGCCAGCAGCCCGTCGCGTAGGGGGAATCAGCCCCAGCATTTT. Translating gives CASSPSRRGNQPQHF. The V and J genes are TRBV28 and TRBJ1-5; perhaps TRBD1 as D (6 bases). Germline V gene data show CDR1 as MDHEN and CDR2 as SYDVKM. Trimming removed 6 bases from V and 4 bases from J, with 16 bases in between. There are 15 residues in the CDR3. Drawing the rest from reference TRBV28 and TRBJ1-5, the complete variable domain is DVKVTQSSRYLVKRTGEKVFLECVQDMDHENMFWYRQDPGLGLRLIYFSYDVKMKEKGDIPEGYSVSREKKERFSLILESASTNQTSMYLCASSPSRRGNQPQHFGDGTRLSIL.

This clone was seen once. The V gene is TRBV25-1, the J gene TRBJ2-7; D might be TRBD2 (6 bases). Trimming took off 7 bases at V and 3 bases at J, with 7 bases between the two ends. CDR1 MGHDK and CDR2 SYGVNS come from the germline V gene. This CDR3 has 11 amino acids. The CDR3 region is CASNSGYEQYF. CDR3 sequence (DNA): TGTGCCAGCAATAGCGGCTACGAGCAGTACTTC.

Notes on this clone: Sequence at one end of the junction differs from germline and may be a read error. The rearrangement uses TRBV6-5 and TRBJ2-3; TRBD2 matches at 7 bases. Germline CDR1 is MNHEY and CDR2 is SVGAGI. The CDR3 loop spans 15 amino acids. For the CDR3, the DNA is TGTGCCAGCAGTAACTCGGGACTACGCACAGATACGCAGTATTTT. It specifies CASSNSGLRTDTQYF.

Regarding this clone: The junction does not match germline at one end; this may be a read error. The rearrangement links TRBV5-1 to TRBJ2-7, with TRBD1 matching over 10 bases. This CDR3 region has 13 residues. CDR1 and CDR2 (germline): SGHRS, YFSETQ. The CDR3 DNA reads as TGCGCCACCAGGACAGGGGGTGGACCCGAGCAGTGCTTC. Protein: CATRTGGGPEQCF.

The CDR3 here is CASSLPGTGGYGYTF. The CDR3 DNA sequence: TGTGCCAGCAGCTTGCCCGGGACAGGGGGTTATGGCTACACCTTC. The chain links TRBV5-4 to TRBJ1-2, with TRBD1 matching 11 bases. V shed 1 base, J shed 5 bases, and the junction held 4 bases outside the gene matches. The CDR3 is 15 residues long. CDR1 and CDR2 from the germline V gene are SGHNT and YYREEE (reference sequence).

V is TRBV15 and J is TRBJ1-1, with 8 bases aligning to TRBD1. This CDR3 is 16 amino acids long. CDR1 is LNHNV and CDR2 is YYDKDF in the germline V gene (reference sequence). The V segment lost 3 bases and the J segment 1 base; nucleotides outside the gene matches: 7. The CDR3 nucleotides read TGTGCCACCAGCAGGGGACAGGCTGGGAGGAACACTGAAGCTTTCTTT. It encodes CATSRGQAGRNTEAFF.

The chain links TRBV30 to TRBJ1-6, with a possible D match to TRBD1 (5 bases). The CDR3 is made up of 13 amino acids. Trimming cost V 0 bases and J 10 bases, with 10 bases left between them. Germline-derived CDR1 and CDR2 are GTSNPN and SVGIG (reference sequence). This chain's CDR3 is CAWSVQGESPLHF. The CDR3 coding sequence is TGTGCCTGGAGTGTCCAGGGAGAATCACCCCTCCACTTT. Drawing the rest from reference TRBV30 and TRBJ1-6, the complete variable domain is SQTIHQWPATLVQPVGSPLSLECTVEGTSNPNLYWYRQAAGRGLQLLFYSVGIGQISSEVPQNLSASRPQDRQFILSSKKLLLSDSGFYLCAWSVQGESPLHFGNGTRLTVT.

The rearrangement joins TRBV28 to TRBJ1-4; the match to TRBD1 covers 10 bases. J gave up 4 bases and V 6 bases, and 5 bases lay outside the gene matches. Germline CDR1 and CDR2: MDHEN and SYDVKM. The CDR3 is 15 residues long. The CDR3 sequence is CASSRTGGSNEKLFF. The CDR3 coding sequence is TGTGCCAGCAGCCGGACAGGGGGGAGTAATGAAAAACTGTTTTTT.

CDR3 sequence (DNA): TGTGCCAGCAGCACCGGACTAGCAGAGTACAATGAGCAGTTCTTC. This gives the protein CASSTGLAEYNEQFF. The J gene is TRBJ2-1, the V gene TRBV7-2, with 8 bases identical to TRBD2. V lost 5 bases, J lost 4 bases, and 7 bases stayed unmatched. Germline-derived CDR1 and CDR2 are SGHTA and FQGNSA. This CDR3 is built from 15 residues.

The chain is built from TRBV5-1 and TRBJ2-7, with D unclear. CDR3 length equals 13 residues. The germline V and J ends were trimmed by 0 bases and 3 bases, with 7 bases remaining between them. Germline V gene data show CDR1 as SGHRS and CDR2 as YFSETQ. CDR3 loop: CASSLGDGYEQYF. The CDR3 bases are TGCGCCAGCAGCTTGGGAGACGGCTACGAGCAGTACTTC.

This clone has a single count. This chain uses TRBV5-1 with TRBJ1-1; perhaps TRBD1 as D (6 bases). Per germline, CDR1 SGHRS and CDR2 YFSETQ. Trimming shortened V by 2 bases and J by 5 bases, and 10 bases separated the two germline ends. The CDR3 sequence is 13 residues long. The CDR3 sequence: CASSLGGGTEAFF. As DNA, the CDR3 is TGCGCCAGCAGCTTAGGGGGTGGAACTGAAGCTTTCTTT.

The chain joins TRBV4-3 to TRBJ1-1; D remains ambiguous. V was trimmed by 3 bases and J by 2 bases, leaving 7 bases between them. Germline values: CDR1 LGHNA, CDR2 YSLEER. This CDR3 is built from 13 residues. CDR3 nucleotide sequence: TGCGCCAGCAGCCAGGAGAGCAACACTGAAGCTTTCTTT. Translated, it gives CASSQESNTEAFF.

The V call is TRBV7-7, the J call TRBJ2-7, with TRBD1 matching over 9 bases. Germline CDR1 is SSHAT and CDR2 is FNYEAQ (reference sequence). This CDR3 spans 13 amino acids. V gave up 5 bases and J gave up 6 bases; unmatched junction bases: 5. For the CDR3, the DNA is TGTGCCAGCAGCGTGGGACAGGGAGGCGAGCAGTACTTC. Its protein product is CASSVGQGGEQYF. The variable domain in full, completed from reference TRBV7-7 and TRBJ2-7, reads GAGVSQSPRYKVTKRGQDVTLRCDPISSHATLYWYQQALGQGPEFLTYFNYEAQPDKSGLPSDRFSAERPEGSISTLTIQRTEQRDSAMYRCASSVGQGGEQYFGPGTRLTVT.

V usage is TRBV6-9 and J usage is TRBJ2-7; D is uncertain. There are 13 residues in the CDR3. The germline V gene encodes CDR1 MNHGY and CDR2 SVAAGI. Trimming stripped 5 bases from V and 3 bases from J, with 11 bases between. This CDR3 is CASSVRSHYEQYF. CDR3 DNA sequence: TGTGCCAGCAGTGTACGTTCCCACTACGAGCAGTACTTC.

This clone showed up just once. J is TRBJ1-3 and V is TRBV30; 8 bases align to TRBD1. Looked up from germline, CDR1 is GTSNPN and CDR2 is SVGIG (reference sequence). The V and J ends lost 1 base and 15 bases, in that order; junction bases with no gene match: 5. The CDR3 has 11 amino acids. This CDR3 is CAWSDPGQAYF. In DNA form, the CDR3 reads TGTGCCTGGAGTGACCCGGGACAGGCATATTTT.

This chain joins TRBV6-1 and TRBJ2-4, with 8 bases lining up with TRBD2. Germline CDR1 is MNHNS and CDR2 is SASEGT. The CDR3 is 13 amino acids. J lost 8 bases, V lost 7 bases, and 7 bases had no gene match. The CDR3 bases are TGTGCCAGCAAGGAGCGGGGGTGGGACATTCAGTACTTC. Protein product: CASKERGWDIQYF.